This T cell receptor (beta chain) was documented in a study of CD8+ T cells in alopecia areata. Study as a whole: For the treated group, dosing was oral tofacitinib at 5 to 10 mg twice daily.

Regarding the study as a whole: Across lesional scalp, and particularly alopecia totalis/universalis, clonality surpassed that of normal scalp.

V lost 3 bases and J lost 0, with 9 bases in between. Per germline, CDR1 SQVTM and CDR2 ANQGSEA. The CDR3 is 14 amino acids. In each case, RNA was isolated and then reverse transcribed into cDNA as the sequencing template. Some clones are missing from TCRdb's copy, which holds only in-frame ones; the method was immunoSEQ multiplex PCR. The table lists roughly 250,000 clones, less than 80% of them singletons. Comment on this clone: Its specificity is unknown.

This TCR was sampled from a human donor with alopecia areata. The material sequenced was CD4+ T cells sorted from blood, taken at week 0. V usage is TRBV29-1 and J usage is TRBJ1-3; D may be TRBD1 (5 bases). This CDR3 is CSVDRAVSGNTIYF. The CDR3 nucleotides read TGCAGCGTTGACAGGGCCGTCTCTGGAAACACCATATATTTT.